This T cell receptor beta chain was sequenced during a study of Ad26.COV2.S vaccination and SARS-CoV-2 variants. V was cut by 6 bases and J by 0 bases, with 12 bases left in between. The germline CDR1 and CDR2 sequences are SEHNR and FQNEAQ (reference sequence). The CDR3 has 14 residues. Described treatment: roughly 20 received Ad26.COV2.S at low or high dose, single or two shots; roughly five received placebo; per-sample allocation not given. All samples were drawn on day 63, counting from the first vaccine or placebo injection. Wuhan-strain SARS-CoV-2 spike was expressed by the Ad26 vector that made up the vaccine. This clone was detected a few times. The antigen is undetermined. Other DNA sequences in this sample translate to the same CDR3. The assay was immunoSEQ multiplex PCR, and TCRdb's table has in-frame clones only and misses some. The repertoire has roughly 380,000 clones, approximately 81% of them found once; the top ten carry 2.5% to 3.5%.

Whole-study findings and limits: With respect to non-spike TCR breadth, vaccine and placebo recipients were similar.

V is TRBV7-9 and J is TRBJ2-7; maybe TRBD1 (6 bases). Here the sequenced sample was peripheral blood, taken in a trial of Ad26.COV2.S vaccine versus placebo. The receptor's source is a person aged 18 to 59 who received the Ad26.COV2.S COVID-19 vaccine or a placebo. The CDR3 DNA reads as TGTGCCAGCAGTCCCGGACAGTCCTCCTACGAGCAGTACTTC. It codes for CASSPGQSSYEQYF.